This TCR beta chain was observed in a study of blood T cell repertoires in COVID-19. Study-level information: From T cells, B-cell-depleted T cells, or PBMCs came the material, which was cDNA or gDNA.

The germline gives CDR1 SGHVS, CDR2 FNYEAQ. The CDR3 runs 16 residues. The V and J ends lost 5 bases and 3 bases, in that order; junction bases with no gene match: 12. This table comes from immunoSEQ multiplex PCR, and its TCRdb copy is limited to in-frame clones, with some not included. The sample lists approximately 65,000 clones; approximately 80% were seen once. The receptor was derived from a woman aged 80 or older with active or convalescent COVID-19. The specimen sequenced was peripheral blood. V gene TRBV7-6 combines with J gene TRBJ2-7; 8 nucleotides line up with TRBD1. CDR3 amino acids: CASSPRAGTGYYEQYF. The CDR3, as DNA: TGTGCCAGCAGCCCGAGGGCCGGGACAGGCTACTACGAGCAGTACTTC.